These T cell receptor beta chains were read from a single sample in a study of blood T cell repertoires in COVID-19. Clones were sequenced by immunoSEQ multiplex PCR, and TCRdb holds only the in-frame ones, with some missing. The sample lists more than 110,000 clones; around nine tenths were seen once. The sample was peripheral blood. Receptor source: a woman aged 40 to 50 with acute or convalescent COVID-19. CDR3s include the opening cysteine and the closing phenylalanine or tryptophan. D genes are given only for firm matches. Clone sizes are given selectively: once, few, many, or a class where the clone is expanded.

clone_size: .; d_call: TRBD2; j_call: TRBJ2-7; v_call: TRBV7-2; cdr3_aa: CASSPRLAGSYEQYF; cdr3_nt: TGTGCCAGCAGCCCCAGACTAGCGGGGTCCTACGAGCAGTACTTC
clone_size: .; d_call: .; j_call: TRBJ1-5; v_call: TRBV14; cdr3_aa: CASSLEGIGNQPQHF; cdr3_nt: TGTGCCAGCAGCCTGGAGGGAATAGGGAATCAGCCCCAGCATTTT
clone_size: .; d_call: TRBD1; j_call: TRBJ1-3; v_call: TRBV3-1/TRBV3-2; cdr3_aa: CASSQDYRRTGTRNTIYF; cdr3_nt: TGTGCCAGCAGCCAAGATTACCGACGGACAGGAACTAGAAACACCATATATTTT
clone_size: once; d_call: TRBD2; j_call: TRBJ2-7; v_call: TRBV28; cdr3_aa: CASSSIVAGDSYEQYF; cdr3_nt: TGTGCCAGCAGTTCCATTGTAGCGGGGGACTCCTACGAGCAGTACTTC
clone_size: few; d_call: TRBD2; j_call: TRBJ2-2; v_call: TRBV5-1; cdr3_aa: CASSLSRFPSATLAANTGELFF; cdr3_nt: TGCGCCAGCAGCTTGTCTCGCTTCCCCTCGGCAACTCTAGCGGCGAACACCGGGGAGCTGTTTTTT
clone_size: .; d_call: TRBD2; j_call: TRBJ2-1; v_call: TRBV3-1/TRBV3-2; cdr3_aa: CASSQGGGGTYNEQFF; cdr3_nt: TGTGCCAGCAGCCAAGGGGGCGGGGGAACCTACAATGAGCAGTTCTTC
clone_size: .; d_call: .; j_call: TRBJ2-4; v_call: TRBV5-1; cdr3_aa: CASSRSQGGAAKNIQYF; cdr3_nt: TGCGCCAGCAGCAGAAGCCAGGGTGGGGCAGCCAAAAACATTCAGTACTTC
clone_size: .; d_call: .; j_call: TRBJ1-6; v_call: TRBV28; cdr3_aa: CASSWEGDGSPLHF; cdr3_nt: TGTGCCAGCAGTTGGGAAGGGGATGGTTCACCCCTCCACTTT
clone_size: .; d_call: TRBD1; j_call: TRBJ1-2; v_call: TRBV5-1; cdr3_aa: CASSPGLQGAFGYTF; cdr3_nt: TGCGCCAGCAGCCCGGGACTACAGGGGGCTTTTGGCTACACCTTC
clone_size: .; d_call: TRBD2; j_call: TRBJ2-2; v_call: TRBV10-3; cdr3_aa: CAISSSGGANTGELFF; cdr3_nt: TGTGCCATCAGTTCGAGCGGGGGCGCGAACACCGGGGAGCTGTTTTTT
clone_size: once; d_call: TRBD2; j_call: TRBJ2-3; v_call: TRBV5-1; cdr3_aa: CASSWGTSGRRGHTDTQYF; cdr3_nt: TGCGCCAGCAGCTGGGGGACTAGCGGGAGGCGGGGGCACACAGATACGCAGTATTTT
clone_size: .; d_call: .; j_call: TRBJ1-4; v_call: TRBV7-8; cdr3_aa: CASSLGWGSGEEKLFF; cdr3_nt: TGTGCCAGCAGCTTAGGGTGGGGATCGGGGGAAGAAAAACTGTTTTTT
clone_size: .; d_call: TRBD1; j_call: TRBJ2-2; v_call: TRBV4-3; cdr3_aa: CASSPLWGQGGNTGELFF; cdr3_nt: TGCGCCAGCAGCCCCCTGTGGGGACAGGGGGGGAACACCGGGGAGCTGTTTTTT
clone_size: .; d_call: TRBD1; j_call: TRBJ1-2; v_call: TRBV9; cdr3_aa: CASSRGASGRGQGYGYTF; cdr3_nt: TGTGCCAGCAGCCGCGGGGCTTCGGGGCGGGGACAGGGCTATGGCTACACCTTC
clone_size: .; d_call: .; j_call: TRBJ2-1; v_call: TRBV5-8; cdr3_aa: CASSPGFYNEQFF; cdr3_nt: TGTGCCAGCAGCCCGGGGTTCTACAATGAGCAGTTCTTC
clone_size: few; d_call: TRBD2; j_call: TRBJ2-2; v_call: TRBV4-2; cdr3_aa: CASSQEWSSGVTGELFF; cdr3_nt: TGTGCCAGCAGCCAAGAGTGGTCTAGCGGGGTCACCGGGGAGCTGTTTTTT
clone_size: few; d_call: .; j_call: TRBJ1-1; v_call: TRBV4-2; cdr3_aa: CASSSAGMYEAFF; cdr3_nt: TGTGCCAGCAGCTCAGCGGGGATGTATGAAGCTTTCTTT
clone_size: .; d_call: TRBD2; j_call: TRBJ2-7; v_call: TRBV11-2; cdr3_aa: CASSFWTSGGLYYEQYF; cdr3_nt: TGTGCCAGCAGCTTTTGGACTAGCGGGGGCCTGTACTACGAGCAGTACTTC
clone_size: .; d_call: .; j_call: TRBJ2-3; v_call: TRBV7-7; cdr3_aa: CASSFSHTGDTQYF; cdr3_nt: TGTGCTAGCAGCTTCTCCCACACGGGAGATACGCAGTATTTT
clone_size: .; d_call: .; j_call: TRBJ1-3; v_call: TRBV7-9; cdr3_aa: CASSSPGSGNTIYF; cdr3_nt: TGTGCCAGCAGCTCCCCGGGCTCTGGAAACACCATATATTTT
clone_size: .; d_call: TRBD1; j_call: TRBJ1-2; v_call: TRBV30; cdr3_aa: CARDRDRVYGYTF; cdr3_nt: TGTGCCAGAGACCGGGACAGGGTCTATGGCTACACCTTC
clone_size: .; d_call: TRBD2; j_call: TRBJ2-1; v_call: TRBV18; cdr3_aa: CASSPPTSGLYNEQFF; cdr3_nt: TGTGCCAGCTCACCACCTACTAGCGGACTCTACAATGAGCAGTTCTTC
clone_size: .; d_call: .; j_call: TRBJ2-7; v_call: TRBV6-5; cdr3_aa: CASRQGYEQYF; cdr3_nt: TGTGCCAGCAGACAGGGCTACGAGCAGTACTTC
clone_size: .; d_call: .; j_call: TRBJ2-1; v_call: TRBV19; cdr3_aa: CASSKDYLVYNEQFF; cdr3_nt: TGTGCCAGTAGTAAGGACTACCTTGTTTACAATGAGCAGTTCTTC
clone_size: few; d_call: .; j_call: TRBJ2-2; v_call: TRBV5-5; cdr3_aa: CASSRTTNTGELFF; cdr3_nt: TGTGCCAGCAGTAGGACAACGAACACCGGGGAGCTGTTTTTT
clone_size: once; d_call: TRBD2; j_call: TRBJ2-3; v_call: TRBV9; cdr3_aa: CASSEISGGPSTDTQYF; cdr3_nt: TGTGCCAGCAGCGAGATTAGCGGGGGCCCGAGCACAGATACGCAGTATTTT
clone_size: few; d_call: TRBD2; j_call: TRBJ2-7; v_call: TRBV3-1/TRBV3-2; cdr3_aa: CASSHRGRPYEQYF; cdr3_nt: TGTGCCAGCAGCCATCGCGGGAGGCCCTACGAGCAGTACTTC
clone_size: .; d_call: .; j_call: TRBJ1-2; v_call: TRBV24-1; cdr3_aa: CATSEERSYGYTF; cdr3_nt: TGTGCCACCAGTGAAGAACGGTCCTATGGCTACACCTTC
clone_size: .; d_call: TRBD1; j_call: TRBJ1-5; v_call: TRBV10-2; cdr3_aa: CASKGQADQPQHF; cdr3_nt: TGCGCCAGCAAAGGACAGGCAGATCAGCCCCAGCATTTT
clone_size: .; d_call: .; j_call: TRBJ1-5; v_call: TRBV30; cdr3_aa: CAWSVGLNQPQHF; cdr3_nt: TGTGCCTGGAGTGTGGGACTAAATCAGCCCCAGCATTTT
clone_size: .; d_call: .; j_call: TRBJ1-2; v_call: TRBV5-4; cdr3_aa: CASSSGQYGYTF; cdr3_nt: TGTGCCAGCAGCTCTGGACAGTATGGCTACACCTTC
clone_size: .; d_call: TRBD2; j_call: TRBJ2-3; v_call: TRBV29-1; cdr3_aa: CSVEDSEASGRSDTQYF; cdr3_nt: TGCAGCGTTGAAGATTCAGAGGCTAGCGGGAGGTCAGATACGCAGTATTTT
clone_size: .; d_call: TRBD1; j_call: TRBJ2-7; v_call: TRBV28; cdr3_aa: CASSLWFPRDRVDEQYF; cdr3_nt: TGTGCCAGCAGCCTTTGGTTTCCCCGGGACAGGGTAGACGAGCAGTACTTC
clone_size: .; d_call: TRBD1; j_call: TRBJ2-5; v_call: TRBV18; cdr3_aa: CASSPIATGAETQYF; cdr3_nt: TGTGCCAGCTCACCGATCGCCACAGGGGCAGAGACCCAGTACTTC
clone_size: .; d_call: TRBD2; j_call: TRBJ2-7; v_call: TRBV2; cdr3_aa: CASKTSGSSYEQYF; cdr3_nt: TGTGCCAGCAAAACTAGCGGGAGCTCCTACGAGCAGTACTTC
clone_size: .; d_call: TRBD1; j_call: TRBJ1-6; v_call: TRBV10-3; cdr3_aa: CAISGQGGNNSPLHF; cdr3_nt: TGTGCCATCTCAGGACAGGGGGGAAATAATTCACCCCTCCACTTT
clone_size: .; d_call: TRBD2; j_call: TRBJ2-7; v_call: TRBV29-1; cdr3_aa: CSVEIPSGEMAYEQYF; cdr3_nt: TGCAGCGTTGAGATTCCGAGCGGGGAGATGGCCTACGAGCAGTACTTC
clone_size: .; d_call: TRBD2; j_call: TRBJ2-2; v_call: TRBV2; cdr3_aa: CASRPGLAGGAGELFF; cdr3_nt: TGTGCCAGCAGGCCGGGACTAGCGGGAGGGGCCGGGGAGCTGTTTTTT
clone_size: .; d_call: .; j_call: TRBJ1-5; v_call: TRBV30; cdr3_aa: CAWSAQGNQPQHF; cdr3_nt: TGTGCCTGGAGTGCCCAGGGAAATCAGCCCCAGCATTTT
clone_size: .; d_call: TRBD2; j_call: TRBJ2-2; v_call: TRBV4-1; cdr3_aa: CASSQEAVSGGVRTGELFF; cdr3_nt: TGCGCCAGCAGCCAAGAAGCGGTTAGCGGGGGGGTTCGGACCGGGGAGCTGTTTTTT
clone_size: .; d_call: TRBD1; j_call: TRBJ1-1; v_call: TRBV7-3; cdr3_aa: CASSLTPGQGVGEAFF; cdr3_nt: TGTGCCAGCAGCTTAACGCCGGGACAGGGGGTGGGTGAAGCTTTCTTT
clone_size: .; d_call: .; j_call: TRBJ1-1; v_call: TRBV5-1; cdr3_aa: CASSSDRPTEAFF; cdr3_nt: TGCGCCAGCAGCTCCGACAGGCCCACTGAAGCTTTCTTT
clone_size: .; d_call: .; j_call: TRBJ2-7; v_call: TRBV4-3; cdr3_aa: CASSQDGEGGIGYEQYF; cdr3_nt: TGCGCCAGCAGCCAAGATGGAGAGGGAGGCATTGGCTACGAGCAGTACTTC
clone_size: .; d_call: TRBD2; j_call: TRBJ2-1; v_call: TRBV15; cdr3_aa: CATSRPLRLAGGSYNEQFF; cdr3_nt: TGTGCCACCAGCAGGCCCTTACGGCTAGCGGGAGGTTCCTACAATGAGCAGTTCTTC
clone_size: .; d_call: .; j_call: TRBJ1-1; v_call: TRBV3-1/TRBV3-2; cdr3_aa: CASSRKPGPVANTEAFF; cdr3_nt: TGTGCCAGCAGCCGTAAGCCAGGGCCCGTCGCTAACACTGAAGCTTTCTTT
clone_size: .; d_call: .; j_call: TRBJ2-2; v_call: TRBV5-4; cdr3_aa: CASSPHGGDTGELFF; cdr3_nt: TGTGCCAGCAGCCCACATGGAGGGGACACCGGGGAGCTGTTTTTT
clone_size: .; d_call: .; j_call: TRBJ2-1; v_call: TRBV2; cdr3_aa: CASSGQTVYNEQFF; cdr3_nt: TGTGCCAGCAGTGGACAGACAGTTTACAATGAGCAGTTCTTC
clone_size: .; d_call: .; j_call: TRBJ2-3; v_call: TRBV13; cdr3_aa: CASSLVGLAADTQYF; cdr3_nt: TGTGCCAGCAGCTTAGTAGGGCTAGCCGCAGATACGCAGTATTTT
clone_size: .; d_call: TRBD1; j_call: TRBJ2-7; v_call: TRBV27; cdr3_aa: CASSLGQGPYEQYF; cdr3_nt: TGTGCCAGCAGTTTAGGACAGGGGCCCTACGAGCAGTACTTC
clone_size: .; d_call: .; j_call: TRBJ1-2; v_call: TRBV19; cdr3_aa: CASSAGRSNYGYTF; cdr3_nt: TGTGCCAGTAGTGCAGGGCGGTCGAACTATGGCTACACCTTC
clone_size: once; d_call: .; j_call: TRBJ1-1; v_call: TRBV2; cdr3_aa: CASSERLQGNTEAFF; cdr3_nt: TGTGCCAGCAGTGAAAGGCTACAGGGGAACACTGAAGCTTTCTTT
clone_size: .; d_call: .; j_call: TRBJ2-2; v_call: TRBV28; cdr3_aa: CAIQVLTGGTGELFF; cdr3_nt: TGTGCCATCCAAGTTTTGACAGGAGGCACCGGGGAGCTGTTTTTT
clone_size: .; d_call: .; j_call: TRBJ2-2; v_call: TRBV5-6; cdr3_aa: CASSKGTGELFF; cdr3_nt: TGTGCCAGCTCGAAAGGGACTGGGGAGCTGTTTTTT
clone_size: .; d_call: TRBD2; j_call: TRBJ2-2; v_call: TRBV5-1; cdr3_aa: CASSAAGGTNTGELFF; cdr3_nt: TGCGCCAGCAGCGCAGCGGGGGGGACGAACACCGGGGAGCTGTTTTTT
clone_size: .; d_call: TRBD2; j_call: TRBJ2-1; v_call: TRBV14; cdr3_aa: CASSQGGLRLNEQFF; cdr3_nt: TGTGCCAGCAGCCAAGGGGGACTACGTTTGAATGAGCAGTTCTTC
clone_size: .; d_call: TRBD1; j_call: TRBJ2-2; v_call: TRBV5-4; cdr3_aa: CASSGQGTGELFF; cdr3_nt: TGTGCCAGCAGCGGACAGGGGACCGGGGAGCTGTTTTTT
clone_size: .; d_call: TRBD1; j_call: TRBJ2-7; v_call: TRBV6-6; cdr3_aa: CASTQSRDRGIYEQYF; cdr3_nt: TGTGCCAGCACCCAGTCCCGGGACAGGGGGATCTACGAGCAGTACTTC